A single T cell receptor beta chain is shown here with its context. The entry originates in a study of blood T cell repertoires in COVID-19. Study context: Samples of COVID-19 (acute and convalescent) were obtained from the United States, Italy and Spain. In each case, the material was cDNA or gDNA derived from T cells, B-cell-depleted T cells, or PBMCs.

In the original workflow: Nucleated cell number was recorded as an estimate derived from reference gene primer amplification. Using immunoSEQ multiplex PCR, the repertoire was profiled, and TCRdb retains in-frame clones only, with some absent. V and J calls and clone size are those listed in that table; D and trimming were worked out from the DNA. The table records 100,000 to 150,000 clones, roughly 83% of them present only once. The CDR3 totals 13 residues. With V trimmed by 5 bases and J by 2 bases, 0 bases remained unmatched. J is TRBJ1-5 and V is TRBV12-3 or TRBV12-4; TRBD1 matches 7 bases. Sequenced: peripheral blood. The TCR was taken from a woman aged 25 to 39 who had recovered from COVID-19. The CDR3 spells CASSGTGNQPQHF. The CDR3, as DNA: TGTGCCAGCAGTGGGACAGGCAATCAGCCCCAGCATTTT.